This T cell receptor beta chain derives from a study of T cell changes during pregnancy in multiple sclerosis. Germline CDR1 and CDR2: GTSNPN and SVGIG (reference sequence). This CDR3 region has 16 residues. V shed 2 bases and J shed 1 base, with 15 bases lying between them. Data came from immunoSEQ multiplex PCR; TCRdb stores just in-frame clones and leaves some out. Of around 37,000 clones in the sample, around 93% were seen once. Here the sequenced sample was CD8+ T cells from peripheral blood mononuclear cells, taken before pregnancy. The J gene is TRBJ1-5, the V gene TRBV30, with a possible D match to TRBD1 (5 bases). The TCR comes from a female donor with multiple sclerosis, enrolled in a pregnancy study. The CDR3 region has the DNA TGTGCCTGGAGTCCCCGGGGGGGAATAAGCAATCAGCCCCAGCATTTT. Residues: CAWSPRGGISNQPQHF. Complete variable domain (other parts from reference TRBV30 and TRBJ1-5): SQTIHQWPATLVQPVGSPLSLECTVEGTSNPNLYWYRQAAGRGLQLLFYSVGIGQISSEVPQNLSASRPQDRQFILSSKKLLLSDSGFYLCAWSPRGGISNQPQHFGDGTRLSIL.